The entry below gives a single T cell receptor (beta chain) sequence along with its context. No antigen is known for it. These data originate in a study of cytomegalovirus exposure and HLA in healthy donors. Study results and limitations: A link between a missense DCLRE1C variant and TCR beta V- and J-gene trimming emerged from a later analysis. Beyond CMV serostatus, there was no information to go on about immune exposure. Researchers reported in a later analysis that common viral pathogens appeared linked to several top clusters.

Primers for the PCR totalled 60 Vbeta and 13 Jbeta. This table comes from immunoSEQ multiplex PCR, and its TCRdb copy is limited to in-frame clones, with some not included. The table includes about 220,000 clones, over 65% detected once. V lost 2 bases to trimming and J lost 8 bases; unmatched junction nucleotides: 10. The germline V gene encodes CDR1 SGDLS and CDR2 YYNGEE. This CDR3 has 15 residues. J is TRBJ2-1 and V is TRBV9; 7 nucleotides align to TRBD1. Specimen: PBMCs. This TCR derives from a man aged 18-30 years in good health and CMV-seronegative. Here the CDR3 DNA reads TGTGCCAGCAGCGTCTTTGACAGGGTGGACGATGAGCAGTTCTTC. Its protein product is CASSVFDRVDDEQFF.